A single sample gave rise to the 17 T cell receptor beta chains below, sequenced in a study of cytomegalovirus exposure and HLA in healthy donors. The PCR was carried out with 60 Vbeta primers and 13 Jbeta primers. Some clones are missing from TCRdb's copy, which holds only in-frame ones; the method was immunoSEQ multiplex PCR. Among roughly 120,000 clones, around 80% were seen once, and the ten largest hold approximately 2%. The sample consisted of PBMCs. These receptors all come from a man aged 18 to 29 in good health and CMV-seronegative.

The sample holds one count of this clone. The CDR3 nucleotides read TGTGCCAGCAGTCCCCCCCCCTCCTGGACCCAGTACTTC. It encodes CASSPPPSWTQYF. The chain is built from TRBV28 and TRBJ2-5; D unresolved. V shed 5 bases and J shed 7 bases, with 14 bases lying between them. The CDR3 runs 13 residues. Germline CDR1 and CDR2: MDHEN and SYDVKM.

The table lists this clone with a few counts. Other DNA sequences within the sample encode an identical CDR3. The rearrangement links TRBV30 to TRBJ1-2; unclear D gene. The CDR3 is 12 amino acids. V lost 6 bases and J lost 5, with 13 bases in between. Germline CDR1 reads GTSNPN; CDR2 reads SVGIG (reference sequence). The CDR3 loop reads CACMSREYGYTF. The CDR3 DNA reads TGTGCCTGTATGAGCCGGGAATATGGCTACACCTTC.

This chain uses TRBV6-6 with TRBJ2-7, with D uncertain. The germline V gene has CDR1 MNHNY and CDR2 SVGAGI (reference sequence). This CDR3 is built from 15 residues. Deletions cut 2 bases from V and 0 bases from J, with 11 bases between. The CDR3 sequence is CASSYRRQLSYEQYF. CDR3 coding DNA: TGTGCCAGCAGTTACCGGCGGCAACTCTCCTACGAGCAGTACTTC.

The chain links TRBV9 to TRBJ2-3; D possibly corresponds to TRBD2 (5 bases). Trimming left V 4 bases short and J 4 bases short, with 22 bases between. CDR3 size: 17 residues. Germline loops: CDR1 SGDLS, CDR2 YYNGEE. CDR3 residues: CASSPRERALEADTQYF. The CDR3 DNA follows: TGTGCCAGCAGCCCCCGAGAGAGGGCCTTGGAGGCAGATACGCAGTATTTT.

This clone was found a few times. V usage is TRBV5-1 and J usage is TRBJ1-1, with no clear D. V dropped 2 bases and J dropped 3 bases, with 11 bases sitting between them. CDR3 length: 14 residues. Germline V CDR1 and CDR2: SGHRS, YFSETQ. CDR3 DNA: TGCGCCAGCAGCTTCATGCAGCAGGACACTGAAGCTTTCTTT. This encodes CASSFMQQDTEAFF.

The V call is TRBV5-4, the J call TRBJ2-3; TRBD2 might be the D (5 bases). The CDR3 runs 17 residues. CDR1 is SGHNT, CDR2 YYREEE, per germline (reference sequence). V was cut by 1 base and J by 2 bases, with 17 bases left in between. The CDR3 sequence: CASSLFRGYLSTDTQYF. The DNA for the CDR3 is TGTGCCAGCAGCTTGTTCCGGGGATATTTATCCACAGATACGCAGTATTTT. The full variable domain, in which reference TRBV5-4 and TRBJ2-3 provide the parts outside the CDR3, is ETGVTQSPTHLIKTRGQQVTLRCSSQSGHNTVSWYQQALGQGPQFIFQYYREEENGRGNFPPRFSGLQFPNYSSELNVNALELDDSALYLCASSLFRGYLSTDTQYFGPGTRLTVL.

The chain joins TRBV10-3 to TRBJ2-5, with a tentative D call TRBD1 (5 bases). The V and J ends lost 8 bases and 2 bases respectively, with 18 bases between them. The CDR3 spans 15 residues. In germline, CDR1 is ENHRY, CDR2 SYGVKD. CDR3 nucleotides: TGTGCCATCGGATGGGTGAAGGGGCTACAAGAGACCCAGTACTTC. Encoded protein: CAIGWVKGLQETQYF.

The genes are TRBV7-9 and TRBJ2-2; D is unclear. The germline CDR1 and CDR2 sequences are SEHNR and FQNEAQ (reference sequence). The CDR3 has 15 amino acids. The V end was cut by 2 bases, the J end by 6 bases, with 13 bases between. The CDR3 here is CASSLLAGSPGELFF. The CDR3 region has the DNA TGTGCCAGCAGCTTATTGGCAGGTTCCCCCGGGGAGCTGTTTTTT.

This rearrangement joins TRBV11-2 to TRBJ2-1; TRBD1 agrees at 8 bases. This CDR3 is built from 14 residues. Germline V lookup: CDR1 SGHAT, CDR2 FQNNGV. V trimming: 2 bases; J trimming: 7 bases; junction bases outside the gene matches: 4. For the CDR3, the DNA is TGTGCCAGCAGCTTAAGGACAGGGATAAATGAGCAGTTCTTC. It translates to CASSLRTGINEQFF.

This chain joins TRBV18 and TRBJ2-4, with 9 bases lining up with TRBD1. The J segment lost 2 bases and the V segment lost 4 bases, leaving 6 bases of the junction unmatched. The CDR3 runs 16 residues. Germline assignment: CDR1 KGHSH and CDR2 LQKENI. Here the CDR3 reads CASSLQGAGTKNIQYF. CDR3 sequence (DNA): TGTGCCAGCTCACTACAGGGGGCAGGAACCAAAAACATTCAGTACTTC.

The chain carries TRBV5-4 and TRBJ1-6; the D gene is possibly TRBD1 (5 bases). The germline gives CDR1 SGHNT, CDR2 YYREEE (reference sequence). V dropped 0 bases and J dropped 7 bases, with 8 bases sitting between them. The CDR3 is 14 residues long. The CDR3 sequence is CASSLVQGNSPLHF. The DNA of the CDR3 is TGTGCCAGCAGCTTGGTTCAGGGCAATTCACCCCTCCACTTT.

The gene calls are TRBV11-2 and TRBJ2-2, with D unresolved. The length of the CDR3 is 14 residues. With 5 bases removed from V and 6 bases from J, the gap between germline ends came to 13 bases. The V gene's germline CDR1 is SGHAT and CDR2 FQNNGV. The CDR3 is CASSPRSQAGELFF. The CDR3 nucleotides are TGTGCCAGCAGCCCGCGGAGTCAAGCCGGGGAGCTGTTTTTT.

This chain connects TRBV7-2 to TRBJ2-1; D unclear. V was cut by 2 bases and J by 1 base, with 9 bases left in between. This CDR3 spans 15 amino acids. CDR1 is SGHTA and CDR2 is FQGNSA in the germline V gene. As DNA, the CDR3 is TGTGCCAGCAGCTTACGGAGTACGTCCTACAATGAGCAGTTCTTC. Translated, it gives CASSLRSTSYNEQFF.

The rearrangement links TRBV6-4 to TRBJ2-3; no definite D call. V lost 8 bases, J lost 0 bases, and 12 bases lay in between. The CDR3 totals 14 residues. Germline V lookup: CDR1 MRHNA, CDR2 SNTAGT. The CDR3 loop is CASRSHASTDTQYF. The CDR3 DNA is TGTGCCAGCCGGTCGCACGCAAGCACAGATACGCAGTATTTT.

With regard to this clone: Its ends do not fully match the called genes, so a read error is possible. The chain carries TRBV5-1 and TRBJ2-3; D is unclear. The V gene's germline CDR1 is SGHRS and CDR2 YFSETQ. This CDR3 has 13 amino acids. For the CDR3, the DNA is TGCGCCAGCAGCTTGGTCCCCACAGATACGCAGTGTTTT. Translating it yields CASSLVPTDTQCF.

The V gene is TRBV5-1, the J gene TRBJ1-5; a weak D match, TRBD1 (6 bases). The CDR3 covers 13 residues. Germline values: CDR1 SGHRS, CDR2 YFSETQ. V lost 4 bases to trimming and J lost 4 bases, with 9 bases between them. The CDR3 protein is CASSRGGNQPQHF. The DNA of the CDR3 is TGCGCCAGCAGCAGGGGGGGGAATCAGCCCCAGCATTTT.

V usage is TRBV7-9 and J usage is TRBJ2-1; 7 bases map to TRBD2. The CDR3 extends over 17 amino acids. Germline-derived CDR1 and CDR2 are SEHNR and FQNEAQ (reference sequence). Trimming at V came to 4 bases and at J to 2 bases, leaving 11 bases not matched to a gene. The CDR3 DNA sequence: TGTGCCAGCAGCTCGAACCAACGAAGCGGGACCTACAATGAGCAGTTCTTC. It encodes CASSSNQRSGTYNEQFF.